These 26 T cell receptor beta chains came from one sample sequenced in a study of identical twins. TCRdb ran MiXCR on the 5' RACE reads and lists one entry per CDR3 protein. The sample includes some 1,600,000 distinct CDR3 sequences, 32% of them seen just once. What was sequenced was cord blood. All receptors derive from a newborn girl in good health.

This chain joins TRBV20-1 and TRBJ2-1; weak D call: TRBD2 (6 bases). The CDR3 contains 12 residues. Germline-derived CDR1 and CDR2 are DFQATT and SNEGSKA (reference sequence). The germline V and J ends were trimmed by 7 bases and 3 bases, with 10 bases remaining between them. This CDR3 is CSGCGVYNEQFF. Here the CDR3 DNA reads TGCAGTGGCTGCGGGGTCTACAATGAGCAGTTCTTC.

V usage is TRBV24-1 and J usage is TRBJ1-5; D not resolved. Per germline, CDR1 KGHDR and CDR2 SFDVKD. This CDR3 is 12 amino acids long. Trimming took off 3 bases at V and 9 bases at J, with 8 bases between the two ends. The CDR3 DNA sequence: TGTGCCACCAGTGATGGGATTTCGCCCCAGCATTTT. Its translation is CATSDGISPQHF.

At least ten counts were recorded for this clonotype. J is TRBJ2-5 and V is TRBV29-1; 7 positions agree with TRBD1. CDR1 is SQVTM, CDR2 ANQGSEA, per germline. The CDR3 is made up of 12 amino acids. Germline trimming cut 6 bases from V and 0 bases from J; bases unmatched to any gene: 1. The CDR3 sequence is CSVGTDQETQYF. CDR3 bases: TGCAGCGTGGGGACAGACCAAGAGACCCAGTACTTC. Variable domain in full (rest from reference TRBV29-1 and TRBJ2-5): SAVISQKPSRDICQRGTSLTIQCQVDSQVTMMFWYRQQPGQSLTLIATANQGSEATYESGFVIDKFPISRPNLTFSTLTVSNMSPEDSSIYLCSVGTDQETQYFGPGTRLLVL.

Concerning this clonotype: Sequence at one end of the junction differs from germline and may be a read error. This rearrangement joins TRBV4-2 to TRBJ2-1; D is ambiguous. This CDR3 region has 16 residues. Germline V CDR1 and CDR2: LGHNA, YNFKEQ. CDR3 bases: TGTGCCAGCAGCCAAGAGTGGCGGTCCCCCTACAATGACCAGTTCTTC. As protein: CASSQEWRSPYNDQFF.

For this clonotype: Lacking the conserved final phenylalanine or tryptophan, this CDR3 likely reflects a read error. The DNA is omitted, as the CDR3 cannot be located on it reliably, and the CDR3 follows TCRdb's listing. CDR3 sequence: CASRDRGLLWLHL. This chain links TRBV6-5 with TRBJ1-2; the D call of TRBD1 is as the table states it, not checked on the DNA. Germline V lookup: CDR1 MNHEY, CDR2 SVGAGI. With termini counted, the CDR3 has 13 amino acids.

This clonotype came up a few times. The chain employs TRBV5-6 and TRBJ2-3; the match to TRBD2 covers 8 bases. Germline CDR1 is SGHDT and CDR2 is YYEEEE. This CDR3 has 15 residues. The V and J ends lost 4 bases and 4 bases, in that order; junction bases with no gene match: 8. DNA for the CDR3: TGTGCCAGCAGCCCTAGCGGGTCGCACCCAGATACGCAGTATTTT. Its protein product is CASSPSGSHPDTQYF. The full variable domain, with the rest looked up from reference TRBV5-6 and TRBJ2-3, is DAGVTQSPTHLIKTRGQQVTLRCSPKSGHDTVSWYQQALGQGPQFIFQYYEEEERQRGNFPDRFSGHQFPNYSSELNVNALLLGDSALYLCASSPSGSHPDTQYFGPGTRLTVL.

This clonotype was counted only a few times. Written as DNA, the CDR3 is TGTGCCAGTAGTATAATGGCGGGGGGAACCTACAATGAGCAGTTCTTC. Residues: CASSIMAGGTYNEQFF. The chain recombines TRBV19 with TRBJ2-1; 8 bases agree with TRBD2. Losses at the gene ends were 2 bases for V and 2 bases for J; bases not matched to a gene: 5. Per germline, CDR1 LNHDA and CDR2 SQIVND (reference sequence). The CDR3 extends over 16 amino acids.

This clonotype was seen a few times. The V call is TRBV2, the J call TRBJ2-5, with 10 positions matching TRBD2. CDR3 length equals 15 residues. Germline loops: CDR1 SNHLY, CDR2 FYNNEI. V was pared by 3 bases and J by 11 bases, with 12 bases of the junction left unmatched. CDR3 bases: TGTGCCAGCAGTGAGAGTAGCGGGGGGCACAATGAGCAGTACTTC. Translated, it gives CASSESSGGHNEQYF.

This clonotype was detected only a few times. This chain uses TRBV20-1 with TRBJ1-6; no clear D. From germline, CDR1 is DFQATT and CDR2 SNEGSKA (reference sequence). The germline V and J ends were trimmed by 5 bases and 11 bases, with 16 bases remaining between them. The CDR3 is made up of 13 amino acids. As DNA, the CDR3 is TGCAGTGCTCCAATCCCCCCCGAGGCACCCCTCCACTTT. This sequence encodes CSAPIPPEAPLHF.

A word on this clonotype: The junction differs from germline at one of its ends, possibly a read error. The V call is TRBV7-8, the J call TRBJ2-5, with D possibly being TRBD2 (6 bases). With the DNA end fitting TRBJ2-7 better, the J assignment may be wrong. The CDR3 length is 15 residues. The germline gives CDR1 SGHVS, CDR2 FQNEAQ. The CDR3 loop is CACSLKMTGAYEQYF. The CDR3 nucleotides are TGTGCCTGCAGCTTAAAAATGACGGGGGCCTACGAGCAGTACTTC.

This chain connects TRBV5-1 to TRBJ1-1; D perhaps matches TRBD1 (5 bases). Germline assignment: CDR1 SGHRS and CDR2 YFSETQ. CDR3 size: 16 residues. V dropped 0 bases and J dropped 1 base, with 13 bases sitting between them. The CDR3 region has the DNA TGCGCCAGCAGCTTGGCCATATGGGGCGCGAACACTGAAGCTTTCTTT. Protein: CASSLAIWGANTEAFF.

This rearrangement joins TRBV5-1 to TRBJ2-5; 9 nucleotides agree with TRBD2. This CDR3 region has 16 residues. Germline loops: CDR1 SGHRS, CDR2 YFSETQ. The junction had 3 bases not matched to a gene; V was cut back by 0 bases and J by 0 bases. CDR3 in amino acids: CASSLGSGGYQETQYF. The CDR3 region has the DNA TGCGCCAGCAGCTTGGGGAGCGGGGGGTACCAAGAGACCCAGTACTTC.

This clonotype came up many times. The genes are TRBV20-1 and TRBJ2-7; 9 bases match TRBD1. V was pared by 5 bases and J by 1 base, with 9 bases of the junction left unmatched. Germline V gene data show CDR1 as DFQATT and CDR2 as SNEGSKA (reference sequence). This CDR3 contains 15 residues. The CDR3 region is CSAHSPGQGSYEQYF. CDR3 nucleotides: TGCAGTGCTCACTCACCGGGACAGGGTTCCTACGAGCAGTACTTC.

The chain uses TRBV4-2 and TRBJ2-7, with D perhaps matching TRBD2 (6 bases). V was pared by 1 base and J by 10 bases, with 14 bases between. This CDR3 has 13 residues. Germline CDR1 is LGHNA and CDR2 is YNFKEQ. CDR3 region: CASSQVIGEAQYF. Here the CDR3 DNA reads TGTGCCAGCAGCCAAGTCATCGGGGAGGCCCAGTACTTC.

The chain recombines TRBV6-5 with TRBJ1-2, with D possibly TRBD1 on 5 matching bases. Germline V gene lookup returns CDR1 MNHEY and CDR2 SVGAGI. V was cut by 6 bases and J by 12 bases, with 23 bases left in between. This CDR3 has 14 residues. CDR3 coding DNA: TGTGCCAGCAGACTCCTTCAGGGTATGCGGGGCCACACCTTC. Amino acid sequence: CASRLLQGMRGHTF.

This clonotype was counted at least ten times. The gene calls are TRBV29-1 and TRBJ2-3; unclear D gene. Trimming took 4 bases from V and 6 from J, leaving 5 bases between them. CDR3 size: 10 residues. Germline lookup yields CDR1 SQVTM and CDR2 ANQGSEA. CDR3 sequence reads: CSVGQDTQYF. Written as DNA, the CDR3 is TGCAGCGTTGGTCAGGATACGCAGTATTTT.

The chain joins TRBV5-1 to TRBJ2-5; D gene ambiguous. Trimming shortened V by 0 bases and J by 7 bases, and 10 bases separated the two germline ends. This CDR3 spans 13 amino acids. Germline V gives CDR1 SGHRS, CDR2 YFSETQ. The CDR3 reads CASSLGADWTQYF. The DNA of the CDR3 is TGCGCCAGCAGCTTGGGGGCCGATTGGACCCAGTACTTC.

The rearrangement joins TRBV6-1 to TRBJ2-7; D could derive from TRBD1 or TRBD2 (5 bases each). Deletions cut 8 bases from V and 0 bases from J, with 11 bases between. The germline gives CDR1 MNHNS, CDR2 SASEGT. The CDR3 is made up of 13 amino acids. The CDR3 nucleotides are TGTGCCAGCGGCAGAGGGGCCTCCTACGAGCAGTACTTC. It yields the protein CASGRGASYEQYF.

This chain joins TRBV4-2 and TRBJ2-1; possible D gene TRBD2, 6 bases. The V end was cut by 0 bases, the J end by 13 bases, with 13 bases between. The CDR3 runs 13 residues. Germline V gives CDR1 LGHNA, CDR2 YNFKEQ. The CDR3 DNA sequence: TGTGCCAGCAGCCAAGATGCTCGGGAGACCCAGTTCTTC. Protein sequence: CASSQDARETQFF.

The chain employs TRBV28 and TRBJ1-3; D may be TRBD1 (5 bases). There are 17 residues in the CDR3. The germline gives CDR1 MDHEN, CDR2 SYDVKM. The ends were cut back, 4 bases at V and 4 bases at J, with 20 bases in the middle. The CDR3 is CASSSWAGTEKGNTIYF. As DNA, the CDR3 is TGTGCCAGCAGTTCCTGGGCCGGGACGGAGAAGGGAAACACCATATATTTT.

This clonotype was detected only a few times. This rearrangement joins TRBV5-1 to TRBJ2-7; 7 positions agree with TRBD1. With 6 bases clipped from V and 2 bases from J, the junction kept 8 bases outside the gene matches. CDR3 size: 14 residues. Germline CDR1 SGHRS, CDR2 YFSETQ. The CDR3 loop is CASTYGTATYEQYF. In nucleotides, the CDR3 is TGCGCCAGCACCTACGGGACAGCAACCTACGAGCAGTACTTC.

This clonotype was counted only a few times. The V gene is TRBV18, the J gene TRBJ2-1; 9 bases match TRBD2. In germline, CDR1 is KGHSH, CDR2 LQKENI. This CDR3 has 16 residues. V shed 3 bases, J shed 2 bases, and the junction held 5 bases outside the gene matches. CDR3 DNA sequence: TGTGCCAGCTCACCTTGGGCTAGCGGGACCTACAATGAGCAGTTCTTC. Encoded protein: CASSPWASGTYNEQFF. Combining the CDR3 with reference TRBV18 and TRBJ2-1 gives the whole variable domain NAGVMQNPRHLVRRRGQEARLRCSPMKGHSHVYWYRQLPEEGLKFMVYLQKENIIDESGMPKERFSAEFPKEGPSILRIQQVVRGDSAAYFCASSPWASGTYNEQFFGPGTRLTVL.

The V call is TRBV4-2, the J call TRBJ2-1, with 10 bases fitting TRBD2. V shed 1 base and J 4 bases; nucleotides not matched to a gene: 4. The CDR3 is made up of 16 amino acids. CDR1 and CDR2 (germline): LGHNA, YNFKEQ. In DNA form, the CDR3 reads TGTGCCAGCAGCCAAGCCGGGACTAGCGAGTACAATGAGCAGTTCTTC. Its translation: CASSQAGTSEYNEQFF.

J is TRBJ2-1 and V is TRBV7-9; 8 bases line up with TRBD1. V gave up 5 bases and J gave up 4 bases; unmatched junction bases: 4. Germline CDR1 SEHNR, CDR2 FQNEAQ (reference sequence). This CDR3 contains 14 residues. In DNA, the CDR3 is TGTGCCAGCAGCAAGGACAGGGAGTACAATGAGCAGTTCTTC. It translates to CASSKDREYNEQFF.

The chain is built from TRBV4-1 and TRBJ2-5, with 10 positions matching TRBD2. The V gene's germline CDR1 is MGHRA and CDR2 YSYEKL. The CDR3 consists of 19 residues. Trimming took 3 bases from V and 4 from J; bases not matched to a gene: 17. CDR3 nucleotide sequence: TGCGCCAGCAGCCACCAAAGACAGGACCCGTCTAGCGGGAGAGAGACCCAGTACTTC. This translates into CASSHQRQDPSSGRETQYF.

The chain uses TRBV6-1 and TRBJ2-1, with 7 bases that match TRBD2. The CDR3 is made up of 13 amino acids. Germline values: CDR1 MNHNS, CDR2 SASEGT. Trimming removed 7 bases from V and 1 base from J; junction bases left unmatched: 1. The CDR3 region is CASMRESYNEQFF. DNA of the CDR3: TGTGCCAGCATGCGGGAGTCCTACAATGAGCAGTTCTTC.